This TCR beta chain stems from a study of control samples from healthy donors and cancer patients. TCRdb's copy holds only in-frame clones and misses some; the assay was immunoSEQ multiplex PCR. This repertoire includes 150,000 to 200,000 clones. This CDR3 contains 13 residues. The V end was cut by 5 bases, the J end by 1 base, with 9 bases between. Sequenced: blood. The chain has TRBV12-3 or TRBV12-4 and TRBJ2-7; D is perhaps TRBD2 (6 bases). The clonotype comes from a woman under 40 in good health. CDR3 nucleotides: TGTGCCAGCAGTGCACGGGAGTCCTACGAGCAGTACTTC. It yields the protein CASSARESYEQYF.